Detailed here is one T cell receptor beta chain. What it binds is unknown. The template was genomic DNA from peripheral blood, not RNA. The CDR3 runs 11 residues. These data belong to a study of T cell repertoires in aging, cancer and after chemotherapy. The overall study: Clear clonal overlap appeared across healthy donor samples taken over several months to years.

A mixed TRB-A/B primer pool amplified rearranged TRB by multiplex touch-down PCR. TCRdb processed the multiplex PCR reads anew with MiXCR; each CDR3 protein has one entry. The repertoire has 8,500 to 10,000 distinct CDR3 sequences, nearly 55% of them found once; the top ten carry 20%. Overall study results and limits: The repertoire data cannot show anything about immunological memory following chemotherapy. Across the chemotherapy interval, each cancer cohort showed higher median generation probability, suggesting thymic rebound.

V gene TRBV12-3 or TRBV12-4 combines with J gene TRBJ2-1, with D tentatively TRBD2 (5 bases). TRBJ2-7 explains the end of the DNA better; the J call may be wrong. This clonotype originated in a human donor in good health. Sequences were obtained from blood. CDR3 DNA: TGTGCCAGCAGTCCGGGCGGGGAGCAGTACTTC. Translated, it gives CASSPGGEQYF.